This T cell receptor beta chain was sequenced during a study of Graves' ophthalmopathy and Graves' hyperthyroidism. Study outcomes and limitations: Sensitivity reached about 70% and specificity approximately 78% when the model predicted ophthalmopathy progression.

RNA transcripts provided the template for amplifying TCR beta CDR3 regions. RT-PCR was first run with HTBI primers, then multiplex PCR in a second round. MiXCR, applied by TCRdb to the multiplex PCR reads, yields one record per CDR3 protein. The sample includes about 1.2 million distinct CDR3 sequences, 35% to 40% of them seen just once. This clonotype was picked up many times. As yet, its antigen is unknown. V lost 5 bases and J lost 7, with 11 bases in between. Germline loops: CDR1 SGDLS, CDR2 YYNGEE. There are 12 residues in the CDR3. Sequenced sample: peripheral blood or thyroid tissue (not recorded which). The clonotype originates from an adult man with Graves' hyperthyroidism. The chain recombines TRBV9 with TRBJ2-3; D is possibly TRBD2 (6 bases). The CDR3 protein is CASSRDFNTQYF. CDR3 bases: TGTGCCAGCAGTCGGGACTTCAATACGCAGTATTTT.